The 12 T cell receptor beta chains reported below all come from one sample, sequenced in a study of CD8+ T cells in alopecia areata. RNA, once extracted, was reverse transcribed into cDNA for use as the sequencing template. Method: immunoSEQ multiplex PCR; TCRdb's copy keeps in-frame clones and lacks some. The sample contains some 170,000 clones, approximately 59% of which appear only once. Noted treatment: oral pan-JAK inhibitor, 5-10 mg twice daily. Here the sequenced sample was CD4+ T cells sorted from blood, taken at approximately week 60, from a patient treated with tofacitinib. The receptors were gathered from a human donor with alopecia areata.

The V gene is TRBV30, the J gene TRBJ1-6; D call uncertain. The V gene's germline CDR1 is GTSNPN and CDR2 SVGIG (reference sequence). There are 12 residues in the CDR3. The V gene lost 3 bases and the J gene lost 9 bases, with 9 bases spanning the gap. The CDR3 sequence is CAWRESSSPLHF. The CDR3, as DNA: TGTGCCTGGAGAGAAAGTAGTTCACCCCTCCACTTT. Drawing the rest from reference TRBV30 and TRBJ1-6, the complete variable domain is SQTIHQWPATLVQPVGSPLSLECTVEGTSNPNLYWYRQAAGRGLQLLFYSVGIGQISSEVPQNLSASRPQDRQFILSSKKLLLSDSGFYLCAWRESSSPLHFGNGTRLTVT.

This chain connects TRBV12-5 to TRBJ1-5, with TRBD1 matching 9 bases. The germline V gene encodes CDR1 LGHNT and CDR2 FRNRAP. This CDR3 has 15 amino acids. V was pared by 5 bases and J by 4 bases, with 6 bases of the junction left unmatched. In DNA, the CDR3 is TGTGCTAGTGGTGCGGGGACAGGGCGGAATCAGCCCCAGCATTTT. Amino acids: CASGAGTGRNQPQHF. Full variable domain (missing parts from reference TRBV12-5 and TRBJ1-5): DARVTQTPRHKVTEMGQEVTMRCQPILGHNTVFWYRQTMMQGLELLAYFRNRAPLDDSGMPKDRFSAEMPDATLATLKIQPSEPRDSAVYFCASGAGTGRNQPQHFGDGTRLSIL.

The chain carries TRBV30 and TRBJ1-5; TRBD1 matches at 7 bases. The germline V gene encodes CDR1 GTSNPN and CDR2 SVGIG (reference sequence). This CDR3 comprises 14 residues. V lost 0 bases to trimming and J lost 5 bases; unmatched junction nucleotides: 4. CDR3 nucleotides: TGTGCCTGGAGTGTAACAGGGGAATATCAGCCCCAGCATTTT. Its translation: CAWSVTGEYQPQHF.

V usage is TRBV5-1 and J usage is TRBJ1-5, with D possibly matching TRBD1 (5 bases). The CDR3 extends over 15 amino acids. The V gene's germline CDR1 is SGHRS and CDR2 YFSETQ. Trimming cost V 4 bases and J 2 bases, with 13 bases left between them. The CDR3, as DNA: TGCGCCAGCAGCCCAGACAGTTTCCGCAATCAGCCCCAGCATTTT. It specifies CASSPDSFRNQPQHF.

In its sample, this clone was seen a few times. The sample holds other DNA sequences that translate to the same CDR3. The genes are TRBV29-1 and TRBJ2-5; D is unclear. This CDR3 spans 10 amino acids. CDR1 and CDR2 (germline): SQVTM, ANQGSEA. Trimming took off 4 bases at V and 2 bases at J, with 2 bases between the two ends. The CDR3 is CSVGQETQYF. The CDR3 DNA sequence: TGCAGCGTTGGGCAAGAGACCCAGTACTTC.

The chain recombines TRBV29-1 with TRBJ2-5; D is perhaps TRBD1 (5 bases). V shed 6 bases and J shed 5 bases, with 25 bases lying between them. This CDR3 spans 16 amino acids. Germline assignment: CDR1 SQVTM and CDR2 ANQGSEA. The CDR3 DNA is TGCAGCGTGAAAGTTGCGGCAGGGTCGATTGTGGAGACCCAGTACTTC. Translation: CSVKVAAGSIVETQYF.

This chain uses TRBV18 with TRBJ2-5; 8 bases match TRBD1. Germline-derived CDR1 and CDR2 are KGHSH and LQKENI. V shed 2 bases and J 5 bases; nucleotides not matched to a gene: 4. The CDR3 is 14 amino acids. CDR3 in amino acids: CASSPGQGRETQYF. The CDR3 nucleotides read TGTGCCAGCTCACCAGGACAGGGAAGGGAGACCCAGTACTTC.

This clone appeared once. The chain employs TRBV5-6 and TRBJ2-3; 10 bases align to TRBD2. Germline V gene data show CDR1 as SGHDT and CDR2 as YYEEEE. The CDR3 covers 14 residues. V trimming: 6 bases; J trimming: 3 bases; junction bases outside the gene matches: 4. The CDR3 DNA reads as TGTGCCAGCATGCCGGGACTAGCGACAGATACGCAGTATTTT. This encodes CASMPGLATDTQYF.

This chain links TRBV5-1 with TRBJ2-7; D remains unclear. Trimming cost V 0 bases and J 2 bases, with 12 bases left between them. Germline CDR1 is SGHRS and CDR2 is YFSETQ. The CDR3 runs to 15 residues. DNA of the CDR3: TGCGCCAGCAGCTTGGATGGGATCTCACCCTACGAGCAGTACTTC. Translating gives CASSLDGISPYEQYF.

The chain uses TRBV6-6 and TRBJ1-4; D remains unclear. The V gene lost 0 bases and the J gene lost 8 bases, with 10 bases spanning the gap. The CDR3 runs 14 residues. The germline CDR1 and CDR2 sequences are MNHNY and SVGAGI (reference sequence). Here the CDR3 DNA reads TGTGCCAGCAGTTACTCGAGGGTCGGGGAAAAACTGTTTTTT. It specifies CASSYSRVGEKLFF.

The chain employs TRBV25-1 and TRBJ1-1, with D unclear. V shed 3 bases and J shed 8 bases, with 13 bases lying between them. CDR1 and CDR2 from the germline V gene are MGHDK and SYGVNS. This CDR3 is 13 amino acids long. CDR3 protein: CASSEPGKKEAFF. The CDR3 DNA reads as TGTGCCAGCAGTGAGCCGGGGAAGAAAGAAGCTTTCTTT. The full variable domain, its missing parts supplied by reference TRBV25-1 and TRBJ1-1, is EADIYQTPRYLVIGTGKKITLECSQTMGHDKMYWYQQDPGMELHLIHYSYGVNSTEKGDLSSESTVSRIRTEHFPLTLESARPSHTSQYLCASSEPGKKEAFFGQGTRLTVV.

The chain combines TRBV7-6 with TRBJ1-1; TRBD1 might be the D (5 bases). The CDR3 totals 13 residues. V shed 5 bases and J shed 4 bases, with 11 bases lying between them. Germline V lookup: CDR1 SGHVS, CDR2 FNYEAQ. The DNA for the CDR3 is TGTGCCAGCAGCGTCGACGGGGGCACTGAAGCTTTCTTT. Translation: CASSVDGGTEAFF.